This TCR beta chain appears in the sequencing data of a study of early T cells in non-severe SARS-CoV-2 infection. General observations from the study: Lookups in VDJdb leaned toward anti-spike CD8 responses and missed private and CD4 specificities.

CDR1 is LGHNA, CDR2 YSLEER, per germline. The V end was cut by 4 bases, the J end by 0 bases, with 15 bases between. The CDR3 consists of 16 residues. cDNA molecules, individually, were tagged with unique molecular identifiers. Each CDR3 protein is one row after TCRdb ran MiXCR on the 5' RACE reads. This table holds approximately 76,000 distinct CDR3 sequences, roughly an eighth found once. The table lists this clonotype with many counts. Antigen: not known. Sequencing was carried out using whole blood. The clonotype comes from an adult who was a healthcare worker with PCR-confirmed SARS-CoV-2 infection or an uninfected control (not recorded which). The rearrangement uses TRBV4-3 and TRBJ1-1; D might be TRBD1 (5 bases). In DNA, the CDR3 is TGCGCCAGCAGCCGTTCTTCGACAGATCTGAACACTGAAGCTTTCTTT. This codes for CASSRSSTDLNTEAFF.